This T cell receptor (beta chain) comes out of a study of blood T cell repertoires in COVID-19. The germline V and J ends were trimmed by 0 bases and 0 bases, with 12 bases remaining between them. Germline lookup yields CDR1 SEHNR and CDR2 FQNEAQ (reference sequence). The CDR3 totals 17 residues. The table came from immunoSEQ multiplex PCR; TCRdb's copy has only in-frame clones and leaves some out. The sample lists about 300,000 clones, around 85% occurring once. The specimen was PBMCs or T cells enriched from blood (not recorded which). The chain has TRBV7-9 and TRBJ2-4; the D gene is possibly TRBD1 (6 bases). This clonotype originated in a woman in her forties or fifties who had recovered from COVID-19. The CDR3 region has the DNA TGTGCCAGCAGCTTAGCCCAGGGGAATCTAGCCAAAAACATTCAGTACTTC. Translated, it gives CASSLAQGNLAKNIQYF.